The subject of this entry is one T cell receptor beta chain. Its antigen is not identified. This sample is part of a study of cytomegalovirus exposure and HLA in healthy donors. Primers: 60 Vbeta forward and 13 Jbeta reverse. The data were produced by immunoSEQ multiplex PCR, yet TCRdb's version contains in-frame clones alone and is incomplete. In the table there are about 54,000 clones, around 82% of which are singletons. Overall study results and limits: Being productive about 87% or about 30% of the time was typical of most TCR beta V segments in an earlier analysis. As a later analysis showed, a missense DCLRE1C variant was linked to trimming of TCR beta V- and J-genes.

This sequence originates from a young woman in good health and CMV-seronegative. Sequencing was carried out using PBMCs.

The CDR3 sequence is CAISPNAYEQYF. CDR3 nucleotides: TGTGCCATCAGCCCAAATGCCTACGAGCAGTACTTC. The chain is built from TRBV10-3 and TRBJ2-7; D unclear. The CDR3 spans 12 residues. In germline, CDR1 is ENHRY, CDR2 SYGVKD. Trimming removed 6 bases at V and 2 bases at J, with 8 bases between.